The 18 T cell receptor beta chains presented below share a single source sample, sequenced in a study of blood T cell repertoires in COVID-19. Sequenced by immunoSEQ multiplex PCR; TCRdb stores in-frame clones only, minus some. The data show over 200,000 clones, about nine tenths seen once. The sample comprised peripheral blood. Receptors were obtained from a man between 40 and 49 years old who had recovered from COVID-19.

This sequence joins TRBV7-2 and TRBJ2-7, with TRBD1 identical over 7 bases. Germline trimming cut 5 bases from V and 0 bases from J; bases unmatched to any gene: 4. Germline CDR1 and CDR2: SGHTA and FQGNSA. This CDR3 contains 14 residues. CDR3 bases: TGTGCCAGCAGCCCGGGGACAGTCTCCTACGAGCAGTACTTC. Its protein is CASSPGTVSYEQYF.

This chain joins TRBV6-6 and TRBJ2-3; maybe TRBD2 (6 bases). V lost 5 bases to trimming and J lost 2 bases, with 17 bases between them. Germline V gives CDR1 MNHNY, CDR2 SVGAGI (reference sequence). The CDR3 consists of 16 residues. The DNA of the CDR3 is TGTGCCAGCAGTAAACGACGGGGCGGGGACACAGATACGCAGTATTTT. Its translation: CASSKRRGGDTDTQYF.

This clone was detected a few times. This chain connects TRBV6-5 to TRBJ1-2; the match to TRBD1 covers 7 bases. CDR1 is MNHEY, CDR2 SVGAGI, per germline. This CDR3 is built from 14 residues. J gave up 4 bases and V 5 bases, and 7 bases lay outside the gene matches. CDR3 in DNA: TGTGCCAGCAGTATGACAGGGATCGGCTATGGCTACACCTTC. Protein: CASSMTGIGYGYTF.

The CDR3 DNA reads TGTGCCAGCAGTTCTACAGGGAACGAGCAGTACTTC. It yields the protein CASSSTGNEQYF. V is TRBV5-6 and J is TRBJ2-7; possible D gene TRBD1, 6 bases. Deletions cut 5 bases from V and 5 bases from J, with 11 bases between. The V gene's germline CDR1 is SGHDT and CDR2 YYEEEE. The CDR3 is 12 amino acids.

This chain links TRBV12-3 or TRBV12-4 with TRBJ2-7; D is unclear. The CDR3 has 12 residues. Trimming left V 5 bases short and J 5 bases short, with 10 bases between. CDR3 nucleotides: TGTGCCAGCAGTCCGGGTCTAAACGAGCAGTACTTC. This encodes CASSPGLNEQYF.

The CDR3 nucleotides read TGTGCCAGCAGCCCCCTAGGAGCCAAAAACATTCAGTACTTC. Translation: CASSPLGAKNIQYF. The V gene is TRBV6-5, the J gene TRBJ2-4; D gene unclear. V dropped 6 bases and J dropped 0 bases, with 9 bases sitting between them. There are 14 residues in the CDR3. Germline V gene sequence: CDR1 MNHEY, CDR2 SVGAGI.

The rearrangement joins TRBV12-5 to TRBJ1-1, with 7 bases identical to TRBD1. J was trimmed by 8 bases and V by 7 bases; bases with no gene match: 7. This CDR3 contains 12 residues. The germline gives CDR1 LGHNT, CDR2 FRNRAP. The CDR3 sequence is CASADAGQEAFF. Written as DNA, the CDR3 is TGTGCTAGTGCCGATGCGGGACAGGAAGCTTTCTTT. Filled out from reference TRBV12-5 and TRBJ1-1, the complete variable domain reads DARVTQTPRHKVTEMGQEVTMRCQPILGHNTVFWYRQTMMQGLELLAYFRNRAPLDDSGMPKDRFSAEMPDATLATLKIQPSEPRDSAVYFCASADAGQEAFFGQGTRLTVV.

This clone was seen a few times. Here the CDR3 reads CASSPSDSRRLRHF. CDR3 DNA: TGTGCCAGCAGTCCGAGCGACAGTCGTAGGCTAAGGCATTTT. The chain joins TRBV27 to TRBJ1-5, with a tentative D call TRBD1 (5 bases). V gave up 5 bases and J gave up 15 bases, with 23 bases separating them. The germline V gene encodes CDR1 MNHEY and CDR2 SMNVEV (reference sequence). The CDR3 sequence is 14 residues long.

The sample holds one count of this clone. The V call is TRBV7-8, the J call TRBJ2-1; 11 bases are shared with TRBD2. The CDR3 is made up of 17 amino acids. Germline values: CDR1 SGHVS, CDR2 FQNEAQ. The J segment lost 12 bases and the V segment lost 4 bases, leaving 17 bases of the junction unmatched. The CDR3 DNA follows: TGTGCCAGCAGCTCGCACCCGACTAGCGGGAAAGAGCTAGGGCAGTTCTTC. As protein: CASSSHPTSGKELGQFF.

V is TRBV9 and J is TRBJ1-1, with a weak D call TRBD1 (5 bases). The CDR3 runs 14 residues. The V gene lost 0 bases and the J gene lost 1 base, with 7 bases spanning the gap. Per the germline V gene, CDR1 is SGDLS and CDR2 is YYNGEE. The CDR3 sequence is CASSVATGNTEAFF. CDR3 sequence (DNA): TGTGCCAGCAGCGTAGCTACAGGGAACACTGAAGCTTTCTTT.

CDR3 in amino acids: CASSLAMGQAYEQYF. CDR3 coding DNA: TGCGCCAGCAGCTTGGCCATGGGACAGGCCTACGAGCAGTACTTC. This chain links TRBV5-1 with TRBJ2-7; 8 nucleotides agree with TRBD1. The J segment lost 2 bases and the V segment lost 0 bases, leaving 4 bases of the junction unmatched. CDR1 is SGHRS, CDR2 YFSETQ, per germline. This CDR3 has 15 residues.

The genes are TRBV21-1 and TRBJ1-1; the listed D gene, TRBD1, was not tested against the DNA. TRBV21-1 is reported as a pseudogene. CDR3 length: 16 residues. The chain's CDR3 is CASSKVPQGLNTEAFF. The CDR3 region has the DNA TGTGCCAGCAGCAAAGTCCCGCAGGGATTGAACACTGAAGCTTTCTTT.

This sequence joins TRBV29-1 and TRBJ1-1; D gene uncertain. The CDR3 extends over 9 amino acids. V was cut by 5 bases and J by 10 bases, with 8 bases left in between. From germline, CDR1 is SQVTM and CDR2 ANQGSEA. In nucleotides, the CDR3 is TGCAGCGTTTCGACGGGAGCTTTCTTT. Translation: CSVSTGAFF.

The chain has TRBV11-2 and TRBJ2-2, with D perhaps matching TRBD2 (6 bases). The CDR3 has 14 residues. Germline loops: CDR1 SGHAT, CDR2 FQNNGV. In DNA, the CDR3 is TGTGCTGCGGGGTTGAGGCGGGGTTGGGGGGAGCTGTTTTTT. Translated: CAAGLRRGWGELFF.

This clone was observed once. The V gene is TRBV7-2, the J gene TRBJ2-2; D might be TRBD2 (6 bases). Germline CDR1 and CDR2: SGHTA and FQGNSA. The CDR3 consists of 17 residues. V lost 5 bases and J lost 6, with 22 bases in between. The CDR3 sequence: CASSLAATSVGAGELFF. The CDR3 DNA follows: TGTGCCAGCAGCCTCGCCGCGACTAGTGTAGGGGCCGGGGAGCTGTTTTTT. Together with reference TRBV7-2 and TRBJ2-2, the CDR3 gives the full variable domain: GAGVSQSPSNKVTEKGKDVELRCDPISGHTALYWYRQSLGQGLEFLIYFQGNSAPDKSGLPSDRFSAERTGGSVSTLTIQRTQQEDSAVYLCASSLAATSVGAGELFFGEGSRLTVL.

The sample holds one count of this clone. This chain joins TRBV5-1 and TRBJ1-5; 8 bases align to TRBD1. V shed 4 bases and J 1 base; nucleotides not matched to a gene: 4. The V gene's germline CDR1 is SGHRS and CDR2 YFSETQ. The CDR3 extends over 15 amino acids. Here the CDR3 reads CASSTGGLSNQPQHF. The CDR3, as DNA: TGCGCCAGCAGCACAGGGGGTTTGAGCAATCAGCCCCAGCATTTT.

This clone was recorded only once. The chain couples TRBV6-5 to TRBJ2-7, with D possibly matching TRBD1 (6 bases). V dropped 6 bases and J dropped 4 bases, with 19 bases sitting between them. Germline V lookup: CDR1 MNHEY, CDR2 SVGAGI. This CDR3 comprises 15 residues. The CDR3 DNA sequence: TGTGCCAGCAGCTCCCCCCGGGCAGGGGCATACGAGCAGTACTTC. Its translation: CASSSPRAGAYEQYF.

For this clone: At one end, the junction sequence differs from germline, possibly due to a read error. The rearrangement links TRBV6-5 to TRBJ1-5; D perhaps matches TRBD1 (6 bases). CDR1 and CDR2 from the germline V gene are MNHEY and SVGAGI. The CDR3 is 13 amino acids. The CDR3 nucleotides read TGTGCCAGCAAGAGGGGGAGCAGTCAGCCCCAGCATTTT. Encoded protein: CASKRGSSQPQHF.